The subject of this entry is one T cell receptor beta chain. Its antigen is unknown. This record belongs to a study of cytomegalovirus exposure and HLA in healthy donors. Germline-derived CDR1 and CDR2 are MNHNY and SVGAGI (reference sequence). This CDR3 spans 13 amino acids. Donors were nominally healthy when sampled, though unrecorded immune exposures were likely. The study's findings and limits: CMV serostatus was the sole immune exposure information available. According to a later analysis, donors in an Asian-associated ancestry cluster reportedly had fewer N-insertions than the roughly 640-donor mean.

This PCR relied on a set of 60 Vbeta primers and 13 Jbeta primers. Generated by immunoSEQ multiplex PCR, the TCRdb table keeps only in-frame clones and is missing some. The sample has fewer than 200,000 clones; around 78% are singletons. Sequenced input: PBMCs. The TCR originated in a female donor in good health and CMV-seronegative. This chain uses TRBV6-6 with TRBJ2-5; 8 bases are shared with TRBD1. The J call may be mistaken, given a closer DNA end match to TRBJ2-7. The CDR3 nucleotides are TGTGCCAGCACGTCACAGGGGGGCTACGAGCAGTACTTC. It codes for CASTSQGGYEQYF.